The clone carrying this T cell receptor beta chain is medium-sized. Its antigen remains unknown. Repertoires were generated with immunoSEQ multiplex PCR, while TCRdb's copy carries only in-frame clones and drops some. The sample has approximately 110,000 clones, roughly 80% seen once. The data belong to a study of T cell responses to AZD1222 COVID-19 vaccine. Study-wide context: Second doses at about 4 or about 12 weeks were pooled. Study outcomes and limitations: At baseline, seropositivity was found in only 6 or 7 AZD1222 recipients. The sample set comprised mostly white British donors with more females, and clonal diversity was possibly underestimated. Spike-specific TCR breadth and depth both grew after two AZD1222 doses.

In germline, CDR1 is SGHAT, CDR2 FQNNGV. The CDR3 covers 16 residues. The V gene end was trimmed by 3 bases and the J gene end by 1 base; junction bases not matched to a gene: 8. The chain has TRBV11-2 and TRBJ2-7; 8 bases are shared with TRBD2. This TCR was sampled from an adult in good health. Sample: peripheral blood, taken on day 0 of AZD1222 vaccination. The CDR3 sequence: CASSFESGSGSYEQYF. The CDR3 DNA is TGTGCCAGCAGCTTCGAAAGCGGGAGTGGTTCCTACGAGCAGTACTTC.